A selection of T cell receptor beta chains follows, all from one sample in a study of T cell responses to AZD1222 COVID-19 vaccine. Only in-frame clones appear in the TCRdb table, and some are missing; sequencing was by immunoSEQ multiplex PCR. The repertoire holds 130,000 to 150,000 clones, with just over 90% as singletons. The specimen comprised peripheral blood, sampled on day 0 of MenACWY control vaccination. Every receptor here comes from an adult in good health. CDR3s include the opening cysteine and the closing phenylalanine or tryptophan. A D gene is named only where the DNA matches it firmly. The size field is filled for only some rows; it gives once, few, many or a size class.

size,D,J,V,DNA,CDR3
.,TRBD2,TRBJ2-7,TRBV3-1/TRBV3-2,TGTGCCAGCAGCCAAGACCCGGGAGGGGGCTACGAGCAGTACTTC,CASSQDPGGGYEQYF
.,.,TRBJ2-1,TRBV28,TGTGCCAGCAGTTTAGGTGTCCAGCCTGAGCAGTTCTTC,CASSLGVQPEQFF
.,.,TRBJ1-1,TRBV9,TGTGCCAGCAGCGTAGCTACTAGGAACACTGAAGCTTTCTTT,CASSVATRNTEAFF
.,.,TRBJ1-4,TRBV10-3,TGTGCCACAAGGACAGAGGGGGGAAAACTGTTTTTT,CATRTEGGKLFF
.,.,TRBJ1-1,TRBV6-6,TGTGCCAGCGGAATTCGGGCGAGGAACACTGAAGCTTTCTTT,CASGIRARNTEAFF
.,.,TRBJ1-2,TRBV5-1,TGCGCCAGCAGAGGACAGTCGACTAACTATGGCTACACCTTC,CASRGQSTNYGYTF
.,.,TRBJ1-2,TRBV19,TGTGCCAGTAGTCATAGTGAGAGGCAGGGCGAAGGCTACACCTTC,CASSHSERQGEGYTF
.,.,TRBJ1-1,TRBV9,TGTGCCAGCAGCCCCGAGGTTATTACTGAAGCTTTCTTT,CASSPEVITEAFF
.,.,TRBJ1-2,TRBV21-1,TGTGCCAGCAGCAAGCGGGGACCGCGTGACTATGGCTACACCTTC,CASSKRGPRDYGYTF
.,.,TRBJ2-6,TRBV4-2,TGTGCCAGCAGCCAAGATTCTCAGGCGGCCAACGTCCTGACTTTC,CASSQDSQAANVLTF
once,.,TRBJ2-6,TRBV15,TGTGCCACCTTAAGGACTGGGGCCAACGTCCTGACTTTC,CATLRTGANVLTF
.,TRBD2,TRBJ2-7,TRBV27,TGTGCCAGCAGTTCGCTTCCTGGGACTAGCGCGTTCCCCTCCGAGCAGTACTTC,CASSSLPGTSAFPSEQYF
.,TRBD1,TRBJ2-2,TRBV5-1,TGCGCCCGCAGGGGACAGGGGGACTGGACCGGGGAGCTGTTTTTT,CARRGQGDWTGELFF
.,TRBD2,TRBJ2-7,TRBV20-1,TGCAGTGCTAGTTGGTCGGTAGCGGGGCCATCCTACGAGCAGTACTTC,CSASWSVAGPSYEQYF
.,.,TRBJ2-3,TRBV18,TGTGCCAGCTCACACCTGATTGGAGACACAGATACGCAGTATTTT,CASSHLIGDTDTQYF
.,TRBD2,TRBJ2-2,TRBV27,TGTGCCAGCAGTACTAGCGGGAGGGCCAAGGGCACCGGGGAGCTGTTTTTT,CASSTSGRAKGTGELFF
.,.,TRBJ1-2,TRBV20-1,TGCAGTGCTACAGGCAGCTATGGCTACACCTTC,CSATGSYGYTF
.,.,TRBJ1-5,TRBV27,TGTGCCAGCAGCCAAAGGGCAGTTTTGGCTCAGCCCCAGCATTTT,CASSQRAVLAQPQHF
.,.,TRBJ2-5,TRBV3-1/TRBV3-2,TGTGCCAGCAGCCCATACTTTGGGGGAGAGACCCAGTACTTC,CASSPYFGGETQYF
.,TRBD1,TRBJ2-1,TRBV15,TGTGCCACCAGCAGATCTATCGGAGGGTTTAGGACAGGGGGTTCCAATGAGCAGTTCTTC,CATSRSIGGFRTGGSNEQFF
once,.,TRBJ2-7,TRBV7-2,TGTGCCAGCAGCCCAACTACCGGGACCGGATACGAGCAGTACTTC,CASSPTTGTGYEQYF
.,TRBD1,TRBJ1-4,TRBV30,TGTGCCTGGAGTGACGGACAGGCGACTAATGAAAAACTGTTTTTT,CAWSDGQATNEKLFF
.,.,TRBJ1-5,TRBV6-2/TRBV6-3,TGTGCCAGCAGTTATGGGGGGACACATAGCAATCAGCCCCAGCATTTT,CASSYGGTHSNQPQHF
.,TRBD1,TRBJ2-3,TRBV29-1,TGCAGCGTTTCCCCAGGGGGAACAAGCACAGATACGCAGTATTTT,CSVSPGGTSTDTQYF
.,TRBD1,TRBJ2-2,TRBV18,TGTGCCAGCTCACTGGGACAGGGAGGCACCGGGGAGCTGTTTTTT,CASSLGQGGTGELFF
.,TRBD1,TRBJ1-1,TRBV10-2,TGCGCTATCCGAGGGACAGGGCTGAGCACTGAAGCTTTCTTT,CAIRGTGLSTEAFF
few,.,TRBJ2-2,TRBV2,TGTGCCAGCAGTGAACAGCGCCCGAACACCGGGGAGCTGTTTTTT,CASSEQRPNTGELFF
.,.,TRBJ2-6,TRBV4-1,TGCGCCAGCAGCCAAGATGGCAGATTCTCTGGGGCCAACGTCCTGACTTTC,CASSQDGRFSGANVLTF
.,.,TRBJ1-3,TRBV28,TGTGCCAGCAGTTTTCAGGACAGCTCTGGAAACACCATATATTTT,CASSFQDSSGNTIYF
.,.,TRBJ2-2,TRBV7-6,TGTGCCAGCAGCTTACAGGGAGCCACCGGGGAGCTGTTTTTT,CASSLQGATGELFF
.,.,TRBJ1-5,TRBV6-1,TGTGCCAGCAGTGAATCAGGGGTTCAGCCCCAGCATTTT,CASSESGVQPQHF
.,TRBD1,TRBJ1-1,TRBV29-1,TGCAGCGTTGCGGGACAGGGAAACACTGAAGCTTTCTTT,CSVAGQGNTEAFF
.,.,TRBJ1-5,TRBV2,TGTGCCAGCAGTGACTGGGGGCGACAGCCCCAGCATTTT,CASSDWGRQPQHF
.,.,TRBJ2-7,TRBV6-5,TGTGCCAGCAGTTACGCCCGCGGACCGAGCTACGAGCAGTACTTC,CASSYARGPSYEQYF
.,.,TRBJ2-1,TRBV5-1,TGCGCCAGCAGATCCCGCGCATCCTACAATGAGCAGTTCTTC,CASRSRASYNEQFF
.,TRBD1,TRBJ1-1,TRBV6-5,TGTGCCAGCAGTCCTACCACAGGGGTGAACACTGAAGCTTTCTTT,CASSPTTGVNTEAFF
.,TRBD2,TRBJ2-7,TRBV28,TGTGCCAGCAGTCCGCACCACGGGACTAGGTCCTACGAGCAGTACTTC,CASSPHHGTRSYEQYF
.,.,TRBJ2-2,TRBV5-1,TGCGCCAGCAGCTTCCAACTTCAGGGGATAGGCGCCGGGGAGCTGTTTTTT,CASSFQLQGIGAGELFF
.,TRBD2,TRBJ2-3,TRBV6-5,TGTGCCAGCAGCACTAGCGGGGGGAGCGCAGATACGCAGTATTTT,CASSTSGGSADTQYF
.,.,TRBJ1-4,TRBV30,TGTGCCTGGAGCGCTCTACAGGGAACGGCTGAAAAACTGTTTTTT,CAWSALQGTAEKLFF
.,.,TRBJ2-1,TRBV5-1,TGCGCCAGCAGTTACGACAGCTACAATGAGCAGTTCTTC,CASSYDSYNEQFF
.,.,TRBJ1-1,TRBV12-3/TRBV12-4,TGTGCCAGCAGTCCGGACAACTTGGGAGCTTTCTTT,CASSPDNLGAFF
.,TRBD1,TRBJ1-4,TRBV4-2,TGTGCCAGCGGCCAAGGGGGCCAAGGAAATGAAAAACTGTTTTTT,CASGQGGQGNEKLFF
once,TRBD2,TRBJ2-4,TRBV10-3,TGTGCCATCAGTGAGACTAGCGGGAAGGGGGACATTCAGTACTTC,CAISETSGKGDIQYF
once,.,TRBJ2-1,TRBV6-4,TGTGCCAGCAGTGACTCCTGGAGGGCCAATGAGCAGTTCTTC,CASSDSWRANEQFF
.,.,TRBJ1-1,TRBV19,TGTGCCAGTAGTCCGGGAGGTTTACAAGCTTTCTTT,CASSPGGLQAFF
few,.,TRBJ1-5,TRBV27,TGTGCCAGCAGTTTGAGCCCGGGACAGCCCCAGCATTTT,CASSLSPGQPQHF
once,TRBD1,TRBJ1-2,TRBV7-9,TGTGCCAGCAGCCCACAGGACAGGGGGCACGGCTACACCTTC,CASSPQDRGHGYTF
.,.,TRBJ2-3,TRBV19,TGTGCCAGTAGTATAGAAGGGAGGGATACGCAGTATTTT,CASSIEGRDTQYF
.,.,TRBJ1-1,TRBV9,TGTGCCAGCAGCGTAGCGGGGCGGGGCACTGAAGCTTTCTTT,CASSVAGRGTEAFF
.,.,TRBJ2-1,TRBV30,TGTGCCTGGAGTGTACAAGACGGTTTTACCAATGAGCAGTTCTTC,CAWSVQDGFTNEQFF
.,TRBD1,TRBJ2-7,TRBV29-1,TGCAGCGTTGAAAAGGACAGGGGGTGGGAGCAGTACTTC,CSVEKDRGWEQYF
.,TRBD1,TRBJ1-2,TRBV29-1,TGCAGCGCTCATGACAGGGAGGCTGGCTACACCTTC,CSAHDREAGYTF
.,TRBD1,TRBJ2-7,TRBV5-1,TGCGCCAGCAGCTTAACCGGACAGGGCGACGAGCAGTACTTC,CASSLTGQGDEQYF
.,TRBD2,TRBJ2-4,TRBV4-1,TGCGCCAGCAGCCAAGGGCCTAAGCGGACTAGCGGGGCCCGTGATTGGATTCAGTACTTC,CASSQGPKRTSGARDWIQYF
.,TRBD1,TRBJ1-4,TRBV28,TGTGCCAGCAGACGCCCTGGGACAGGGGCTAATGAAAAACTGTTTTTT,CASRRPGTGANEKLFF
.,.,TRBJ1-6,TRBV14,TGTGCCAGCAGCCGAGGACAAGAGACTCCCCTCCACTTT,CASSRGQETPLHF
.,TRBD1,TRBJ2-7,TRBV19,TGTGCCAGTAGTGTCACAGGGGGGGAGCAGTACTTC,CASSVTGGEQYF
.,.,TRBJ2-3,TRBV6-5,TGTGCCAGCAGCACGGGCAACACAGATACGCAGTATTTT,CASSTGNTDTQYF